The clone carrying this T cell receptor (beta chain) was found once. As originally analysed: Reference gene primer amplification gave nucleated cell count estimates. Method: immunoSEQ multiplex PCR; TCRdb's copy keeps in-frame clones and lacks some. V, J and clone size were drawn from that table, and D and trimming were deduced from the DNA. The sample lists over 150,000 clones; approximately 84% were seen once. The sample comes from a study of blood T cell repertoires in COVID-19. On the study more broadly: The origin of the acute and convalescent COVID-19 samples was the United States, Italy and Spain. PBMCs, B-cell-depleted T cells, or T cells provided the cDNA or gDNA that made up the material.

CDR3 length: 16 residues. Trimming took off 4 bases at V and 1 base at J, with 17 bases between the two ends. The germline gives CDR1 SGHRS, CDR2 YFSETQ. The rearrangement uses TRBV5-1 and TRBJ1-2; D possibly corresponds to TRBD1 (6 bases). The source material was peripheral blood. The TCR originated in a man aged 40-50 years with acute or convalescent COVID-19. CDR3 loop: CASSLRTAPGNYGYTF. CDR3 in DNA: TGCGCCAGCAGCCTACGGACAGCCCCGGGTAACTATGGCTACACCTTC.